These T cell receptor beta chains were read from a single sample in a study of metastatic and nonmetastatic thyroid tumors. TCRdb called clones again from the PCR reads with MiXCR. The table lists 34,000 or so clones, 15% to 20% of them singletons. Sequenced material: blood. The receptors come from a female donor with papillary thyroid cancer or a benign thyroid nodule (not recorded which). Some clones in this sample may be carry-over from other donors' samples. The CDR3 runs from the conserved cysteine through the conserved F or W. The D gene is left open where the match is weak. The size field is filled for only some rows; it gives once, few, many or a size class.

d_call,clone_size,v_call,j_call,cdr3_aa,cdr3_nt
-,many,TRBV29-1,TRBJ1-1,CSVEGLQGGTEAFF,TGCAGCGTTGAGGGCCTACAGGGAGGAACTGAAGCTTTCTTT
-,many,TRBV11-2,TRBJ1-2,CASSQGKDYGYTF,TGTGCCAGCAGCCAAGGGAAGGACTATGGCTACACCTTC
TRBD1,-,TRBV20-1,TRBJ1-4,CSARDATGATNDQLCF,TGCAGTGCTAGAGATGCCACAGGGGCAACTAATGATCAACTGTGTTTT
-,-,TRBV28,TRBJ2-7,CASSSVGLAGTFYEQYF,TGTGCCAGCAGTTCCGTGGGGCTTGCCGGGACGTTCTACGAGCAGTACTTC
TRBD1,many,TRBV6-1,TRBJ1-5,CASSLQGVNQPQHF,TGTGCCAGCAGTTTACAGGGGGTCAATCAGCCCCAGCATTTT
TRBD2,-,TRBV25-1,TRBJ2-1,CATPGLAGLPGNEQFF,TGTGCCACCCCGGGACTAGCGGGACTCCCCGGCAATGAGCAGTTCTTC
TRBD1,few,TRBV12-3/TRBV12-4,TRBJ1-1,CASSPQGGVAAFF,TGTGCCAGCAGTCCCCAGGGGGGAGTAGCGGCTTTCTTT
-,-,TRBV2,TRBJ2-5,CASSEGGGSQETQYF,TGTGCCAGCAGTGAAGGGGGCGGGTCCCAGGAGACCCAGTACTTC
-,many,TRBV24-1,TRBJ1-2,CATSDLGVNYGYTF,TGTGCCACCAGTGATTTAGGGGTTAACTATGGCTACACCTTC
-,-,TRBV18,TRBJ2-1,CASSPPGLRSYNEQFF,TGTGCCAGCTCACCACCAGGTCTCCGCTCCTACAATGAGCAGTTCTTC
-,few,TRBV7-3,TRBJ1-1,CASSLTGGAEAFF,TGTGCCAGCAGCTTAACCGGGGGGGCGGAAGCTTTCTTT
-,-,TRBV5-1,TRBJ2-7,CASSSTGGIYEQYF,TGCGCCAGCAGCTCGACAGGAGGAATCTACGAGCAGTACTTC
TRBD1,-,TRBV20-1,TRBJ2-7,CSARFPGQGNLDYEQYF,TGCAGTGCTAGATTCCCGGGACAGGGGAATTTGGACTACGAGCAGTACTTC
-,-,TRBV3-1,TRBJ1-4,CASSPSHRASNEKLFF,TGTGCCAGCAGCCCCTCCCACAGGGCTTCTAATGAAAAACTGTTTTTT
-,medium-sized,TRBV4-1,TRBJ2-7,CASSQDAGASEQYF,TGCGCCAGCAGCCAAGATGCAGGCGCCTCGGAGCAGTACTTC
-,many,TRBV15,TRBJ2-1,CATSRDRLFTGNEQFF,TGTGCCACCAGCAGAGATCGACTTTTTACAGGCAATGAGCAGTTCTTC
-,many,TRBV11-3,TRBJ1-2,CASSLEGHGYTF,TGTGCCAGCAGCTTAGAGGGTCATGGCTACACCTTC
TRBD1,-,TRBV20-1,TRBJ1-1,CSARPFDRDLNTEAFF,TGCAGTGCTAGACCCTTCGACAGGGATTTGAACACTGAAGCTTTCTTT
TRBD1,-,TRBV6-1,TRBJ1-1,CASSAGTGGNTEAFF,TGTGCCAGCAGTGCCGGGACAGGGGGCAACACTGAAGCTTTCTTT
TRBD2,many,TRBV4-1,TRBJ2-1,CASSQDQASGVYSEQFF,TGCGCCAGCAGCCAAGATCAGGCTAGCGGTGTTTACAGTGAGCAGTTCTTC
-,medium-sized,TRBV6-1,TRBJ2-2,CASSPGQGGTGELFF,TGTGCCAGCAGCCCCGGGCAGGGTGGCACCGGGGAGCTGTTTTTT
-,-,TRBV18,TRBJ1-1,CASSPDGNRAFF,TGTGCCAGCTCACCAGACGGGAATCGAGCTTTCTTT
TRBD2,many,TRBV10-3,TRBJ2-1,CAAREASGDNEQFF,TGTGCCGCTAGGGAGGCTAGCGGCGACAATGAGCAGTTCTTC
-,few,TRBV7-2,TRBJ2-1,CASSLASSYNEQFF,TGTGCCAGCAGCTTAGCTAGCTCCTACAATGAGCAGTTCTTC
TRBD1,medium-sized,TRBV20-1,TRBJ1-5,CSARGQGALYQPQHF,TGCAGTGCTAGGGGACAGGGGGCGCTTTACCAGCCCCAGCATTTT
TRBD1,-,TRBV3-1,TRBJ1-4,CASSGLGQGDSGDEKLFF,TGTGCCAGCAGCGGCCTGGGACAGGGGGATTCTGGGGATGAAAAACTGTTTTTT
-,-,TRBV6-2/TRBV6-3,TRBJ1-1,CASSVRLNTEAYF,TGTGCCAGCAGTGTACGGCTGAACACTGAAGCTTACTTT
-,-,TRBV7-6,TRBJ2-6,CASSLIRLGKSGANVLTF,TGTGCCAGCAGCTTAATTAGGCTGGGAAAGAGTGGGGCCAACGTCCTGACTTTC
-,-,TRBV2,TRBJ2-7,CASSTGLGEQYF,TGTGCCAGCTCGACAGGTTTAGGGGAGCAGTACTTC
-,many,TRBV9,TRBJ2-6,CASSVFAGNSGANVLTF,TGTGCCAGCAGCGTATTTGCAGGGAACTCTGGGGCCAACGTCCTGACTTTC
-,few,TRBV6-5,TRBJ2-5,CASSYSNRGETQYF,TGTGCCAGCAGTTACTCGAATAGAGGGGAGACCCAGTACTTC
-,-,TRBV12-3/TRBV12-4,TRBJ1-1,CASSPRVGIGTEAFF,TGTGCCAGCAGTCCACGAGTAGGTATCGGTACTGAAGCTTTCTTT
-,-,TRBV5-1,TRBJ1-2,CASSFGQGAGYTF,TGCGCCAGCAGCTTCGGGCAGGGAGCAGGCTACACCTTC